This is a list of T cell receptor beta chains from one sample in a study of blood T cell repertoires in COVID-19. TCRdb's table, derived via immunoSEQ multiplex PCR, lists solely in-frame clones and lacks some. The sample has 70,000 or so clones; approximately 88% are singletons. Specimen: peripheral blood. The receptors here all came from a man aged 80 or over with active or convalescent COVID-19. CDR3s include the opening cysteine and the closing phenylalanine or tryptophan.

V | CDR3
TRBV5-1 | CASSLSLNYGYTF
TRBV4-1 | CASSIRDRGGGNYGYTF
TRBV5-5 | CASSLGQGTSSGANVLTF
TRBV19 | CASSTHTTSGRYMGYEQYF
TRBV28 | CASSFIMAGVQDTQYF
TRBV6-2/TRBV6-3 | CASSPRFRAREQYF
TRBV7-2 | CASSLQGLFSPLHF
TRBV5-5 | CASSLRDKAGEQFF
TRBV11-3 | CASSIRQGSTEAFF
TRBV19 | CATVDRGGPTNEKLFF